This T cell receptor beta chain was identified in a study of T cell changes during pregnancy in multiple sclerosis. Profiling relied on immunoSEQ multiplex PCR, and the TCRdb table lists in-frame clones only, not all of them. In the table there are under 95,000 clones, 90% to 95% of which are singletons. The CDR3 has 13 residues. Germline V lookup: CDR1 ENHRY, CDR2 SYGVKD. Trimming left V 3 bases short and J 2 bases short, with 7 bases between. Sequencing used peripheral blood, obtained in the second trimester of pregnancy. This rearrangement joins TRBV10-3 to TRBJ1-1; possible D gene TRBD1, 6 bases. The clonotype comes from a female donor in good health, enrolled as a control in a pregnancy study. The chain's CDR3 is CAISDGTNTEAFF. Here the CDR3 DNA reads TGTGCCATCAGTGATGGGACAAACACTGAAGCTTTCTTT.